These 15 T cell receptor beta chains share one sample of origin, sequenced in a study of beta chain features in type 1 diabetes. Sequencing targeted expressed TCRB transcripts, as all isolated RNA had been reverse transcribed. TCRdb's table, derived via immunoSEQ multiplex PCR, lists solely in-frame clones and lacks some. The sample has 600,000 or so clones, roughly an eighth seen once. Study-wide points: Type 1 diabetes patients had moderately but significantly shorter TCRB CDR3s in all four CD4+ subsets.

These receptors' targets are unknown. The sequenced sample was naive CD4+ T cells from blood. The source is a man aged 25-45 years with type 1 diabetes.

This clone was picked up a small number of times. The rearrangement links TRBV28 to TRBJ1-2; 8 bases fit TRBD1. From germline, CDR1 is MDHEN and CDR2 SYDVKM. Unmatched junction bases numbered 8, after V lost 6 bases and J lost 5 bases. This CDR3 has 14 amino acids. CDR3 bases: TGTGCCAGCAGCTCAGGGGGCGCCGGGTATGGCTACACCTTC. Protein sequence: CASSSGGAGYGYTF.

In this sample, this clone turned up a few times. The genes are TRBV6-5 and TRBJ1-2; TRBD1 might be the D (6 bases). V was cut by 2 bases and J by 3 bases, with 13 bases left in between. The CDR3 spans 15 residues. Germline assignment: CDR1 MNHEY and CDR2 SVGAGI. The CDR3 here is CASSYIEGGDYGYTF. The DNA for the CDR3 is TGTGCCAGCAGTTACATCGAGGGGGGCGACTATGGCTACACCTTC.

This clone was counted a few times. This sequence joins TRBV2 and TRBJ1-2, with 9 bases aligning to TRBD1. This CDR3 is built from 14 residues. Trimming at V came to 5 bases and at J to 6 bases, leaving 7 bases not matched to a gene. Germline CDR1 is SNHLY and CDR2 is FYNNEI. The CDR3 loop reads CASSTTGGADGYTF. In nucleotides, the CDR3 is TGTGCCAGCAGTACCACAGGGGGCGCGGATGGCTACACCTTC.

This clone was picked up a small number of times. CDR3 region: CASSPPGQGGGELFF. The CDR3 DNA is TGTGCCAGCAGCCCCCCGGGACAGGGCGGCGGGGAGCTGTTTTTT. The genes are TRBV5-6 and TRBJ2-2; 9 bases are a match to TRBD1. The germline gives CDR1 SGHDT, CDR2 YYEEEE. The CDR3 loop spans 15 amino acids. V trimming: 4 bases; J trimming: 7 bases; junction bases outside the gene matches: 8.

J is TRBJ1-5 and V is TRBV4-3; D may be TRBD1 (6 bases). Trimming cost V 4 bases and J 6 bases, with 13 bases left between them. The germline V gene has CDR1 LGHNA and CDR2 YSLEER. This CDR3 is built from 14 residues. CDR3 DNA sequence: TGCGCCAGCAGCCCTCAGGAGGGGGTTCAGCCCCAGCATTTT. It specifies CASSPQEGVQPQHF.

The CDR3 nucleotides are TGTGCCAGCAGTTACATGGGACAGTATGGCTACACCTTC. This translates into CASSYMGQYGYTF. The chain uses TRBV6-5 and TRBJ1-2, with 7 nucleotides matching TRBD1. The V gene end was trimmed by 2 bases and the J gene end by 5 bases; junction bases not matched to a gene: 2. The CDR3 has 13 residues. CDR1 and CDR2 (germline): MNHEY, SVGAGI.

V usage is TRBV2 and J usage is TRBJ1-5, with D perhaps matching TRBD1 (5 bases). The V end was cut by 7 bases, the J end by 9 bases, with 13 bases between. Germline V gene data show CDR1 as SNHLY and CDR2 as FYNNEI. The CDR3 contains 12 residues. The DNA of the CDR3 is TGTGCCAGCATAGCAGGCACAGGGCCCCAGCATTTT. It translates to CASIAGTGPQHF.

Points on this clone: The same CDR3 also results from other DNA sequences found in this sample. The CDR3 loop reads CSVERSYNEQFF. DNA of the CDR3: TGCAGCGTTGAGAGGAGTTACAATGAGCAGTTCTTC. This chain links TRBV29-1 with TRBJ2-1, with D uncertain. The CDR3 extends over 12 amino acids. The germline V gene has CDR1 SQVTM and CDR2 ANQGSEA. V dropped 3 bases and J dropped 4 bases, with 7 bases sitting between them.

A note on this clone: Other nucleotide sequences in the sample specify the same CDR3. The rearrangement links TRBV7-9 to TRBJ2-6; D not certain. V lost 6 bases and J lost 4, with 4 bases in between. CDR3 length equals 12 residues. The germline V gene has CDR1 SEHNR and CDR2 FQNEAQ (reference sequence). CDR3 nucleotides: TGTGCCAGCAGTTCGGGGGCCAACGTCCTGACTTTC. This gives the protein CASSSGANVLTF.

The chain links TRBV2 to TRBJ2-6, with D maybe TRBD1 (8 bases). CDR1 and CDR2 (germline): SNHLY, FYNNEI. Trimming removed 11 bases from V and 11 bases from J, with 16 bases in between. The CDR3 has 12 residues. CDR3 protein: CAVDRGGDVLTF. In nucleotides, the CDR3 is TGTGCCGTCGACAGGGGAGGGGACGTCCTGACTTTC.

Only a few counts were recorded for this clone. V gene TRBV11-2 combines with J gene TRBJ1-6; TRBD1 is a possible D gene (5 bases). V gave up 4 bases and J gave up 7 bases, with 14 bases separating them. This CDR3 region has 15 residues. Per the germline V gene, CDR1 is SGHAT and CDR2 is FQNNGV. The chain's CDR3 is CASSSWTQGNSPLHF. CDR3 in DNA: TGTGCCAGCAGCTCCTGGACCCAGGGCAATTCACCCCTCCACTTT.

The CDR3 spells CASRQGAGSQPQHF. CDR3 coding DNA: TGTGCCAGCAGACAGGGGGCGGGTAGTCAGCCCCAGCATTTT. This chain connects TRBV6-6 to TRBJ1-5, with TRBD1 matching 9 bases. V gave up 6 bases and J gave up 6 bases; unmatched junction bases: 6. This CDR3 spans 14 amino acids. Germline lookup yields CDR1 MNHNY and CDR2 SVGAGI (reference sequence).

This chain joins TRBV21-1 and TRBJ2-7; the table's TRBD2 call for D was not verified on the DNA. TRBV21-1 represents a pseudogene. This CDR3 is built from 14 residues. For the CDR3, the DNA is TGTGCCAGCAGCAGCGATGAGGGAATCAACGAGCAGTACTTC. Its protein is CASSSDEGINEQYF.

V usage is TRBV9 and J usage is TRBJ2-1, with D possibly matching TRBD1 (6 bases). The germline CDR1 and CDR2 sequences are SGDLS and YYNGEE. The length of the CDR3 is 13 residues. The V gene lost 4 bases and the J gene lost 4 bases, with 9 bases spanning the gap. CDR3 nucleotide sequence: TGTGCCAGCAGCAGTGGACAGTACAATGAGCAGTTCTTC. This translates into CASSSGQYNEQFF.

The chain recombines TRBV11-3 with TRBJ2-3; D uncertain. The CDR3 is made up of 13 amino acids. V dropped 3 bases and J dropped 4 bases, with 8 bases sitting between them. CDR1 is SGHNT, CDR2 YENEEA, per germline. CDR3 coding DNA: TGTGCCAGCAGCTTTGAGGTACCAGATACGCAGTATTTT. Translating gives CASSFEVPDTQYF.